This TCR beta chain is drawn from a study of metastatic and nonmetastatic thyroid tumors (TCRdb year 2020). Broadly, across the study: For patients with malignant and with benign thyroid disease, the researchers compared repertoires between peripheral blood samples and tumor or nodule tissue samples. The research as a whole found: In both blood and tumor samples, TCR beta diversity was reported to be significantly higher in malignant tumors than in benign nodules.

Before undergoing thyroid surgery, none of the patients had been given any kind of treatment. Using T-cell receptor beta sequencing, the study looked back at clinical samples from patients collected from the early 2010s to the late 2010s. The library was produced with PCR. Instrument on record: Illumina HiSeq 4000. High-throughput sequencing was used to profile the TCR beta-chain CDR3 region of each patient. The authors' analysis ran thus. A classifier to discriminate distant-metastatic papillary thyroid cancer patients was built from CDR3 differences across clinicopathological groups. The Shannon index was used to measure repertoire diversity, and the Morisita-Horn index was used to measure how similar tumor and blood repertoires were. TCRdb reprocessed the public reads (quality trimming at Q25 with fastp, clone calling with MiXCR) and kept in-frame beta chains. These V and J calls originate from TCRdb's pipeline instead of the authors' own analysis. In all, the sample holds some 8,400 clones, and 44% of those were seen once. The biggest ten clones account for about 33% of the sample.

This clone is regarded as medium-sized (0.01 to 0.1%). Its antigen is still unknown. Base qualities are not provided; no much larger clone lies one nucleotide away. This clonotype originated in a male donor with papillary thyroid cancer or a benign thyroid nodule (not recorded which). Some clones in this sample may be carry-over from other donors' samples. Sequenced: tumor tissue.

The encoded CDR3 is CASSHLRDGQETQYF. Here is the DNA: TGTGCCAGCAGCCATCTGAGGGACGGGCAAGAGACCCAGTACTTC. Here the chain combines TRBV4-2 and TRBJ2-5, with the D assignment possibly TRBD1 or TRBD2, given 5 matching bases for each. From the germline V gene, CDR1 is LGHNA and CDR2 is YNFKEQ. Spanning cysteine to phenylalanine, the CDR3 consists of 15 amino acids. Only the CDR3 DNA stays, 45 bases, in frame from base 1. Relative to germline, V is 3 bases shorter and J is 2 bases shorter, with 13 bases between their ends.